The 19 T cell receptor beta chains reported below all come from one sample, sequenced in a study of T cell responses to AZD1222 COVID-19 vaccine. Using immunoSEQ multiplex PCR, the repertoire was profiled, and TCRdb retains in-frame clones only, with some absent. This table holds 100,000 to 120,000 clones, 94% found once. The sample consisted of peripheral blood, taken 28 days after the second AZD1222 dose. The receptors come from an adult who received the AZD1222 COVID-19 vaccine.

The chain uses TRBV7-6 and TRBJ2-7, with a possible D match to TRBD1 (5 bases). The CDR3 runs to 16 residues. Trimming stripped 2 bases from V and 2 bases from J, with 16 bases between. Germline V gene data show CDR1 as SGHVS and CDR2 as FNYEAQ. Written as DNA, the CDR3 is TGTGCCAGCAGCTTATTCCCCGTAGCAGGGACCTACGAGCAGTACTTC. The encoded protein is CASSLFPVAGTYEQYF.

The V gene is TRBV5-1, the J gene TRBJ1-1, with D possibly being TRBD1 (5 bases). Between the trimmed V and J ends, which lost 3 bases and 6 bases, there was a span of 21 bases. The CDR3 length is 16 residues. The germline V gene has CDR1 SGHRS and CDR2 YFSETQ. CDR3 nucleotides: TGCGCCAGCAGCTACCTAATGGCAGGGTTTGGAGCTGAAGCTTTCTTT. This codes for CASSYLMAGFGAEAFF.

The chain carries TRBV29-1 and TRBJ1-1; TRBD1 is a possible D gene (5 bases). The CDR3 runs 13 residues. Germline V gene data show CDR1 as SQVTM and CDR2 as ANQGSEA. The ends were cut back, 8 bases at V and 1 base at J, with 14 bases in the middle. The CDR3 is CSLGLGGNTEAFF. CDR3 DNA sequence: TGCAGCCTAGGGCTGGGGGGGAACACTGAAGCTTTCTTT.

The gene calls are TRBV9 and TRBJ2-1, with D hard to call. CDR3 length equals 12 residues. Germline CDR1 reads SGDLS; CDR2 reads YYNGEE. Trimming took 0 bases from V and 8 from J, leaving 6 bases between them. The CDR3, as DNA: TGTGCCAGCAGCGTAGGGGTTGATGAGCAGTTCTTC. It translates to CASSVGVDEQFF.

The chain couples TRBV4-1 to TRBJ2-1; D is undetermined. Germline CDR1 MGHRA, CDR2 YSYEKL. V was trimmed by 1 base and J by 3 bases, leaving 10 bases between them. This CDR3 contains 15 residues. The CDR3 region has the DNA TGCGCCAGCAGCCAAGCGGTAGACAACTACAATGAGCAGTTCTTC. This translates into CASSQAVDNYNEQFF.

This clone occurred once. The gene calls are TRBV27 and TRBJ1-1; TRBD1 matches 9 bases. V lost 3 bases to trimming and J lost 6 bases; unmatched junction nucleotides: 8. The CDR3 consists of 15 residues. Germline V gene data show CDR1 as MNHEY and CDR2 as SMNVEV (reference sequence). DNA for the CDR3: TGTGCCAGCAGTTTCGGGACAGGGACTATCGCTGAAGCTTTCTTT. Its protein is CASSFGTGTIAEAFF.

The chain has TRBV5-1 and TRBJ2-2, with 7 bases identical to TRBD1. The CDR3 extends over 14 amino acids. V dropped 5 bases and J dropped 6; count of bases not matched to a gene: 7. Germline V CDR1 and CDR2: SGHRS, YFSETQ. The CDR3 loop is CASSWTGRSGELFF. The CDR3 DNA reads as TGCGCCAGCAGTTGGACAGGCCGATCCGGGGAGCTGTTTTTT. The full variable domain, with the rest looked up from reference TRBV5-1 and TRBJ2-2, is KAGVTQTPRYLIKTRGQQVTLSCSPISGHRSVSWYQQTPGQGLQFLFEYFSETQRNKGNFPGRFSGRQFSNSRSEMNVSTLELGDSALYLCASSWTGRSGELFFGEGSRLTVL.

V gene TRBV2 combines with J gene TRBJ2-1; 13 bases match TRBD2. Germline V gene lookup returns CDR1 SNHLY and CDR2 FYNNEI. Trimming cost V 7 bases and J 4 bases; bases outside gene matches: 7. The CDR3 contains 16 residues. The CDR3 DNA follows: TGTGCCAGCATGGTTTTGGGACTAGCGGGGTACAATGAGCAGTTCTTC. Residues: CASMVLGLAGYNEQFF.

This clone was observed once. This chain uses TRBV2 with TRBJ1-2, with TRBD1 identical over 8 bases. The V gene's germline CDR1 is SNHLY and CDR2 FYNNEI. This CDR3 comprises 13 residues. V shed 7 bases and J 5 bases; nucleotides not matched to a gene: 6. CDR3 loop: CASTRDRSYGYTF. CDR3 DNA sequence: TGTGCCAGCACCCGGGACAGGAGTTATGGCTACACCTTC.

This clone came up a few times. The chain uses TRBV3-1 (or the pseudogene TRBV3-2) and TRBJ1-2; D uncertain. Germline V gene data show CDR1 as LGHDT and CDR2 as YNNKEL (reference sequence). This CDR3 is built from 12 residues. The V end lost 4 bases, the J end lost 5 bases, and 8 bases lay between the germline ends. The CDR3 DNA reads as TGTGCCAGCAGCCCGGGCGGGTATGGCTACACCTTC. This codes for CASSPGGYGYTF.

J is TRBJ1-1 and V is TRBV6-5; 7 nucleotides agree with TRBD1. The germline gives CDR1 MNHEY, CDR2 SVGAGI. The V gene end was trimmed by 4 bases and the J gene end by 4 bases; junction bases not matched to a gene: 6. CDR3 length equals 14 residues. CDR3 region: CASSFRDRLTEAFF. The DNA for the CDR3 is TGTGCCAGCAGTTTCCGGGACAGACTCACTGAAGCTTTCTTT.

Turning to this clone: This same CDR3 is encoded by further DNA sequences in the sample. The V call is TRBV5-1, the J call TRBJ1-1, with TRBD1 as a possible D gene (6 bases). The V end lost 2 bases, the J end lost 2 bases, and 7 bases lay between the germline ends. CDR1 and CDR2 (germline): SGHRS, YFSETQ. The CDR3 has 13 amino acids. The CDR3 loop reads CASSLGTNTEAFF. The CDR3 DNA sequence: TGCGCCAGCAGCTTAGGGACAAACACTGAAGCTTTCTTT.

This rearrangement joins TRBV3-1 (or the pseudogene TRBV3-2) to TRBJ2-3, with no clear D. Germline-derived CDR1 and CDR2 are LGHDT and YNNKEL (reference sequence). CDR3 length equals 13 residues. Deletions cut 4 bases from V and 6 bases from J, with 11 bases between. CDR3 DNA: TGTGCCAGCAGCCCGGACCCTCGGGATACGCAGTATTTT. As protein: CASSPDPRDTQYF.

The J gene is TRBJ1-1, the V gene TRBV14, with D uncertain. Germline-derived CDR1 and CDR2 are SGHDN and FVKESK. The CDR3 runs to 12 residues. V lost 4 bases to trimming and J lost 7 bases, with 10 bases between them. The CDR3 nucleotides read TGTGCCAGCAGCCTCCGGATCGGTGAAGCTTTCTTT. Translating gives CASSLRIGEAFF.

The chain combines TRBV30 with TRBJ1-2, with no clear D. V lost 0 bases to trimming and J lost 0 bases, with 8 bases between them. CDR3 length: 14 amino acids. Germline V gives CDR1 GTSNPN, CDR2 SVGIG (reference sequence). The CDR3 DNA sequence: TGTGCCTGGAGTGTACCAGTTACTAACTATGGCTACACCTTC. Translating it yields CAWSVPVTNYGYTF. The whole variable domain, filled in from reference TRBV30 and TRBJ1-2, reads SQTIHQWPATLVQPVGSPLSLECTVEGTSNPNLYWYRQAAGRGLQLLFYSVGIGQISSEVPQNLSASRPQDRQFILSSKKLLLSDSGFYLCAWSVPVTNYGYTFGSGTRLTVV.

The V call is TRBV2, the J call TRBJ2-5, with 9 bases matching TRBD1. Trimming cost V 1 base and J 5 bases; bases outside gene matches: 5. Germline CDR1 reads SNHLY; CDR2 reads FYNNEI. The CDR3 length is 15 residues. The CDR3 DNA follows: TGTGCCAGCAGTGAAGTAGGACAGGGGTGGGAGACCCAGTACTTC. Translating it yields CASSEVGQGWETQYF.

The CDR3 sequence: CASSHATPGVLSPLHF. In DNA form, the CDR3 reads TGTGCCAGCAGCCATGCTACCCCGGGTGTATTGTCACCCCTCCACTTT. The chain uses TRBV14 and TRBJ1-6, with D unclear. There are 16 residues in the CDR3. Germline V CDR1 and CDR2: SGHDN, FVKESK. The germline V and J ends were trimmed by 3 bases and 10 bases, with 19 bases remaining between them.

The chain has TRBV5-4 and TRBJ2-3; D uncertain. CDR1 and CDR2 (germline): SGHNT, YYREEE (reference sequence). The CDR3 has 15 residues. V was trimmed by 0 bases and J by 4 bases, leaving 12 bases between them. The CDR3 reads CASSLASRGADTQYF. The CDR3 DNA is TGTGCCAGCAGCTTGGCTTCACGTGGGGCAGATACGCAGTATTTT.

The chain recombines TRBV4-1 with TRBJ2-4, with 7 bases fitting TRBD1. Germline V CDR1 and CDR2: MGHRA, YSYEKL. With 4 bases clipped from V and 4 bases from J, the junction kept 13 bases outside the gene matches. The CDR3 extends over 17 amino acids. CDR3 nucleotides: TGCGCCAGCAGCCCCGACTCGACAGGGTTGATGAAAAACATTCAGTACTTC. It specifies CASSPDSTGLMKNIQYF.